This T cell receptor beta chain emerged from a study of identical twins. Study-wide results and limits: Twins shared beta out-of-frame sequences in excess, but this excess was weaker.

One entry per CDR3 protein, called by TCRdb with MiXCR from the 5' RACE reads. Counted here are hundreds of thousands of distinct CDR3 sequences, 9% to 15% occurring once; the ten biggest clones make up about 1.6%. This clonotype was observed a handful of times. Its antigen is unknown. The same data also went into a second study, on yellow fever vaccine responses in identical twins.

Specimen: PBMCs. The TCR originated in a woman between 18 and 30 years old in good health.

In DNA form, the CDR3 reads TGTGCCAGCAATTCTTTCATCGGACAGGGCTCCGAGCAGTACGTC. Its translation: CASNSFIGQGSEQYV. The V and J genes are TRBV2 and TRBJ2-7; 8 bases are a match to TRBD1. Per the germline V gene, CDR1 is SNHLY and CDR2 is FYNNEI. The V gene end was trimmed by 7 bases and the J gene end by 6 bases; junction bases not matched to a gene: 14. This CDR3 spans 15 amino acids.